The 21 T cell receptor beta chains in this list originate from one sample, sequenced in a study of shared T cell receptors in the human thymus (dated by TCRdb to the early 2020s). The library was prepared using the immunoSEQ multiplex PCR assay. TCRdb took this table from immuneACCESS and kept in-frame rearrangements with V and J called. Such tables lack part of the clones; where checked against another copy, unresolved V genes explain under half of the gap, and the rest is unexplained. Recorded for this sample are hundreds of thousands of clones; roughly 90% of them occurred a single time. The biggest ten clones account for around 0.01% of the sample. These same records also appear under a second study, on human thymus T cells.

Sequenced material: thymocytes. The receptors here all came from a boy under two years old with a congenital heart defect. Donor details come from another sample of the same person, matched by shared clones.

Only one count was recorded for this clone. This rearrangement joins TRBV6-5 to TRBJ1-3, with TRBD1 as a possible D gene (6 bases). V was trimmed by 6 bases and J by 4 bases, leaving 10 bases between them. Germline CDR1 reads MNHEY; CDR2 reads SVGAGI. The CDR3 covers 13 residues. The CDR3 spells CASSTGFGNTIYF. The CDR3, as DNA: TGTGCCAGCAGCACAGGGTTCGGAAACACCATATATTTT.

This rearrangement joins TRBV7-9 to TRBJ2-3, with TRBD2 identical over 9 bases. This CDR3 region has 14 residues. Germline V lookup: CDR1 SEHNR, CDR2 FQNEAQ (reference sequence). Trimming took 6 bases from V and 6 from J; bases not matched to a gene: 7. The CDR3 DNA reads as TGTGCCAGCAGATCGCGGGGGGGTAGGGATACGCAGTATTTT. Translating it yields CASRSRGGRDTQYF.

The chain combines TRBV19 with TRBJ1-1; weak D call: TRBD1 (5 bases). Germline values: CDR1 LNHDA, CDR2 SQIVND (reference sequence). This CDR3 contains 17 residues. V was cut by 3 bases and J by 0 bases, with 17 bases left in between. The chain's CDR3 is CASSITRQNRVNTEAFF. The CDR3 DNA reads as TGTGCCAGTAGTATTACAAGACAGAATAGAGTGAACACTGAAGCTTTCTTT.

The CDR3 DNA reads TGTGCCAGCAGTTACTCGCGAGGGGGCAACGAGCAGTACTTC. Translated, it gives CASSYSRGGNEQYF. The chain links TRBV6-5 to TRBJ2-7, with 7 bases matching TRBD1. Unmatched junction bases numbered 4, after V lost 0 bases and J lost 5 bases. The CDR3 loop spans 14 amino acids. CDR1 MNHEY and CDR2 SVGAGI come from the germline V gene.

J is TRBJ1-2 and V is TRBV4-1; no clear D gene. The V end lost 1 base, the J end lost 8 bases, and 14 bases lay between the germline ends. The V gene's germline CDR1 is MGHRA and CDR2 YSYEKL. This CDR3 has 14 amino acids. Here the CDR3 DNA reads TGCGCCAGCAGCCAAGTTGGAGGCGGCTACGGCTACACCTTC. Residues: CASSQVGGGYGYTF.

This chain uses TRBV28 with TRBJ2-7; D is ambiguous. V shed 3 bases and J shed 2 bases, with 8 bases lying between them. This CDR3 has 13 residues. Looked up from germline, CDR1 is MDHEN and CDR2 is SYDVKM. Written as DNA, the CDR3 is TGTGCCAGCAGTTTCGGAGCTCCCTACGAGCAGTACTTC. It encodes CASSFGAPYEQYF.

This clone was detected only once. CDR3 sequence reads: CAWGAGPVEGVSDTQYF. The CDR3 DNA sequence: TGTGCCTGGGGGGCGGGGCCGGTAGAGGGAGTGAGCGATACGCAGTATTTT. This sequence joins TRBV30 and TRBJ2-3; D perhaps matches TRBD2 (6 bases). This CDR3 region has 17 residues. The germline V and J ends were trimmed by 5 bases and 6 bases, with 27 bases remaining between them. Germline CDR1 GTSNPN, CDR2 SVGIG (reference sequence).

DNA for the CDR3: TGTGCCAGCAGCTTGGCACAGGGAGTGGGCTATGGCTACACCTTC. Translating gives CASSLAQGVGYGYTF. The genes are TRBV5-5 and TRBJ1-2, with D possibly matching TRBD1 (6 bases). Between the trimmed V and J ends, which lost 0 bases and 4 bases, there was a span of 13 bases. The CDR3 is 15 amino acids. Germline CDR1 SGHKS, CDR2 YYEKEE (reference sequence).

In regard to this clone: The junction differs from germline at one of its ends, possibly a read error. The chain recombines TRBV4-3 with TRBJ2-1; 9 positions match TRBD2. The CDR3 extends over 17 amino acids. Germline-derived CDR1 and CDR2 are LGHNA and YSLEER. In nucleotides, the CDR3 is TGCGCCAGCACGCCATTTTTCGGGCTAGCGGGATACATTGAGCAGTTCTTC. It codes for CASTPFFGLAGYIEQFF.

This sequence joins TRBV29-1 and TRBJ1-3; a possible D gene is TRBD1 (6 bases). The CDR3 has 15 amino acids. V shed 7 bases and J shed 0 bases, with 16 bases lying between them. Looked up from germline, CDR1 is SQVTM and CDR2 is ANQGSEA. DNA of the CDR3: TGCAGCGCCGAGGTCGACAGGACCTCTGGAAACACCATATATTTT. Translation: CSAEVDRTSGNTIYF. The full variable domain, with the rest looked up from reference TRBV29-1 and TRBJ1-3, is SAVISQKPSRDICQRGTSLTIQCQVDSQVTMMFWYRQQPGQSLTLIATANQGSEATYESGFVIDKFPISRPNLTFSTLTVSNMSPEDSSIYLCSAEVDRTSGNTIYFGEGSWLTVV.

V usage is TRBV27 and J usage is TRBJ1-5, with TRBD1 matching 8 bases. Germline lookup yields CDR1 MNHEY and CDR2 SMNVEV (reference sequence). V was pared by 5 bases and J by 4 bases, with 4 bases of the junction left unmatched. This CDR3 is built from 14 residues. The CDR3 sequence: CASSLQGENQPQHF. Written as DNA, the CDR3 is TGTGCCAGCAGTCTACAGGGGGAAAATCAGCCCCAGCATTTT.

CDR3 coding DNA: TGTGCTAGTGGTTTGGTAATGGGGGCCTCAGATACGCAGTATTTT. Encoded protein: CASGLVMGASDTQYF. V and J are TRBV12-5 and TRBJ2-3; TRBD1 might be the D (6 bases). The CDR3 runs 15 residues. The ends were cut back, 0 bases at V and 4 bases at J, with 11 bases in the middle. Germline CDR1 is LGHNT and CDR2 is FRNRAP.

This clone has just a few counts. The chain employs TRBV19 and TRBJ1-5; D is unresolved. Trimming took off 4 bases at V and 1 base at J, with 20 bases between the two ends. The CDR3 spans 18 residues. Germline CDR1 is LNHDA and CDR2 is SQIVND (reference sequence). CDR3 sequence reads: CASSTNPDMPRSNQPQHF. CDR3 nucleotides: TGTGCCAGTAGTACCAACCCCGACATGCCAAGGAGCAATCAGCCCCAGCATTTT.

CDR3 protein: CSVPLAAKETQYF. CDR3 sequence (DNA): TGCAGCGTGCCCCTAGCGGCTAAAGAGACCCAGTACTTC. V gene TRBV29-1 combines with J gene TRBJ2-5; TRBD2 aligns across 7 bases. The ends lost 6 bases at V and 3 bases at J; junction bases unmatched: 7. CDR1 is SQVTM and CDR2 is ANQGSEA in the germline V gene. The CDR3 runs 13 residues.

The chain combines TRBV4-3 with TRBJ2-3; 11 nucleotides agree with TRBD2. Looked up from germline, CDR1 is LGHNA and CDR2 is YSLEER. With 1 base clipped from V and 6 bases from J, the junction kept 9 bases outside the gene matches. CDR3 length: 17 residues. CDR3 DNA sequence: TGCGCCAGCAGCCAAGGGGGGGCTAGCGGGAGGTGGGATACGCAGTATTTT. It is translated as CASSQGGASGRWDTQYF.

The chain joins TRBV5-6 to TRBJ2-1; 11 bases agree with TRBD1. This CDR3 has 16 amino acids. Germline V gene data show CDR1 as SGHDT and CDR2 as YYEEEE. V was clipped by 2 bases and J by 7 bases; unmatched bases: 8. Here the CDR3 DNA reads TGTGCCAGCAGCTTAGGCCGGGACAGGGGGTGGAATGAGCAGTTCTTC. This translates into CASSLGRDRGWNEQFF.

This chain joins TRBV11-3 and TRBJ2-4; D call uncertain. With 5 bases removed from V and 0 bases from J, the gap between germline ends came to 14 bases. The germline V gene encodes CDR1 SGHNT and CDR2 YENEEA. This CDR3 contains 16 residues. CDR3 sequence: CASSPGAELAKNIQYF. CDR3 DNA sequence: TGTGCCAGCAGCCCGGGTGCGGAATTAGCCAAAAACATTCAGTACTTC.

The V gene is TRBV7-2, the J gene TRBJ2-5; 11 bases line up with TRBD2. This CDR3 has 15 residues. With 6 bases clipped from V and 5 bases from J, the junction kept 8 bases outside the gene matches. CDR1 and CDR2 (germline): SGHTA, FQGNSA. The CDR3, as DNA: TGTGCCAGCAGACTTAGCGGGAGGGCCAGGGAGACCCAGTACTTC. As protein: CASRLSGRARETQYF.

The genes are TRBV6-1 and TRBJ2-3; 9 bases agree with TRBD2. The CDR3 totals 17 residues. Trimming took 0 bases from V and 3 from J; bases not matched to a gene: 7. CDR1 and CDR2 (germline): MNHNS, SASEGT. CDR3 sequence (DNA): TGTGCCAGCAGTGAAGCGGACAGCGGGAGGTCGACAGATACGCAGTATTTT. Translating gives CASSEADSGRSTDTQYF.

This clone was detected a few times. The CDR3 DNA sequence: TGTGCCTGGAGTACCACGTGGCAGATCTCTGGGGCCAACGTCCTGACTTTC. Translated, it gives CAWSTTWQISGANVLTF. The rearrangement links TRBV30 to TRBJ2-6; D ambiguous. This CDR3 comprises 17 residues. Between the trimmed V and J ends, which lost 2 bases and 0 bases, there was a span of 14 bases. Germline V lookup: CDR1 GTSNPN, CDR2 SVGIG (reference sequence).

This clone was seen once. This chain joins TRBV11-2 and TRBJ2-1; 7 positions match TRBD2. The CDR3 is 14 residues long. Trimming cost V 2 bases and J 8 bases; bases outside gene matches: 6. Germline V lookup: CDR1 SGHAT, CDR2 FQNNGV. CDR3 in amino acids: CASSLWGEGDEQFF. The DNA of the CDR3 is TGTGCCAGCAGCTTATGGGGGGAGGGTGATGAGCAGTTCTTC.